The rows below give T cell receptor beta chains drawn from one sample of a study of T cell changes during pregnancy in multiple sclerosis. Libraries were prepared by immunoSEQ multiplex PCR; TCRdb keeps only in-frame clonotypes and omits some of them. The sample lists fewer than 70,000 clones; 80% to 95% were seen once. The specimen was peripheral blood, collected in the second trimester of pregnancy. The source is a female donor with multiple sclerosis, enrolled in a pregnancy study. Both conserved end residues are part of each CDR3. Each record gives: J gene, V gene, CDR3 protein.

TRBJ2-6,TRBV7-6,CASSPRRVSGANVLTF
TRBJ1-5,TRBV19,CASSRWDSSNQPQHF
TRBJ1-4,TRBV10-3,CAMRTGFDGEKLFF
TRBJ1-2,TRBV19,CARAPRGPPIGYTF
TRBJ2-1,TRBV27,CASASGSSYNEQFF
TRBJ1-4,TRBV7-2,CASSWGGGTNEKLFF
TRBJ2-5,TRBV5-6,CASSLSIQGRETQYF
TRBJ1-5,TRBV5-1,CASRTDSNQPQHF
TRBJ1-4,TRBV7-5,CVPPREVSSRGTNEKLFF
TRBJ2-7,TRBV29-1,CSVGGLYEQYF
TRBJ1-5,TRBV19,CASSGTQRTDQPQHF
TRBJ2-7,TRBV4-1,CASSHYPDRERWDEQYF
TRBJ1-5,TRBV30,CAWSGGLVGNQPQHF
TRBJ2-2,TRBV5-1,CASSDGVGTGELFF
TRBJ2-7,TRBV27,CASSLRVANEQYF
TRBJ2-3,TRBV5-1,CASSLGPTDTQYF
TRBJ1-1,TRBV30,CAWIGQMNTEAFF
TRBJ2-2,TRBV2,CASTLSNTGELFF
TRBJ2-7,TRBV6-5,CASSYSTGFREQYF
TRBJ2-3,TRBV5-1,CASSLGGRDTDTQYF
TRBJ2-7,TRBV4-2,CASSQDYRVGDEQYF
TRBJ2-1,TRBV5-6,CASRQGTSSYNEQFF
TRBJ2-1,TRBV7-6,CASSVSWGENEQFF
TRBJ1-4,TRBV9,CASSVGGQAGEKLFF
TRBJ1-2,TRBV29-1,CSVDSTGGNYGYTF
TRBJ2-3,TRBV28,CASTPPGGNTDTQYF
TRBJ2-1,TRBV27,CASSLTPNRDYNEQFF
TRBJ1-1,TRBV7-2,CASSLSFPTGSGTEAFF
TRBJ1-1,TRBV5-1,CASSSQGDTEAFF
TRBJ2-7,TRBV5-1,CASSQMTSSYEQYF
TRBJ2-2,TRBV18,CASSLQGTGELFF
TRBJ1-4,TRBV27,CASSNGGKFGEKLFF
TRBJ2-1,TRBV6-5,CASSYGSGGSYNEQFF
TRBJ1-4,TRBV28,CASSPRDSFYNEKLFF
TRBJ2-3,TRBV6-5,CASSGLAGGTDTQYF
TRBJ2-1,TRBV29-1,CSVGTGGYNEQFF
TRBJ1-2,TRBV6-1,CASSEGTDLYGYTF
TRBJ1-5,TRBV28,CASSFRALQPQHF
TRBJ2-7,TRBV21-1,CASTTGVEGSYEQYF
TRBJ2-7,TRBV5-1,CASSATGTGGVEQYF
TRBJ1-1,TRBV6-6,CASTFRDREDTEAFF
TRBJ2-7,TRBV5-1,CASSSATATYEQYF
TRBJ2-1,TRBV18,CASSPQAGGNEQFF
TRBJ1-4,TRBV5-6,CASSLGPAGGQGLEKLFF
TRBJ1-1,TRBV10-2,CASSGQGGTEAFF
TRBJ2-1,TRBV7-3,CASSLGTSGYNEQFF
TRBJ2-1,TRBV25-1,CASRAGSSYDEQFF
TRBJ2-1,TRBV6-6,CASSPGTYNEQFF
TRBJ1-2,TRBV25-1,CASSEYGAADRGYTF
TRBJ1-1,TRBV11-2,CASSLVSLGGMAFF
TRBJ1-2,TRBV5-5,CASSPGRTGIYGYTF
TRBJ2-1,TRBV29-1,CSATGGEKYNEQFF